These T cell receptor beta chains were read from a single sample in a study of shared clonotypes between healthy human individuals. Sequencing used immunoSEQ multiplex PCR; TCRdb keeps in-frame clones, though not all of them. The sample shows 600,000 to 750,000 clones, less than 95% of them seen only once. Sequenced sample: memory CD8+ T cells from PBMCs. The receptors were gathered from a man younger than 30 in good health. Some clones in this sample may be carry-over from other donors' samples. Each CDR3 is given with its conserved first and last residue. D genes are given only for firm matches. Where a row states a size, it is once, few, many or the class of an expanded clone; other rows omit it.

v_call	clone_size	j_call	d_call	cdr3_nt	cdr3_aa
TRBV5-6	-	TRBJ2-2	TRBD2	TGTGCCAGCAGCTTGGAAAGGGCGGGGGCGAACACCGGGGAGCTGTTTTTT	CASSLERAGANTGELFF
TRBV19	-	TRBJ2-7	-	TGTGCCAGTAGTATATTCCCGACGGCCTACGAGCAGTACTTC	CASSIFPTAYEQYF
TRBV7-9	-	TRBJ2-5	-	TGTGCCAGCAGCTCGGTCCGGGACTTACAAGAGACCCAGTACTTC	CASSSVRDLQETQYF
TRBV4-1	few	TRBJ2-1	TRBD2	TGCGCCAGCAGCCCCCGAGATCCACTAGCGGGGAGCTCCTACAATGAGCAGTTCTTC	CASSPRDPLAGSSYNEQFF
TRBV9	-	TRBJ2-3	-	TGTGCCAGCTGGGGTTTGGGCCCCCCAGATACGCAGTATTTT	CASWGLGPPDTQYF
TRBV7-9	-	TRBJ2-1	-	TGTGCCAGCAGCTTAGCCGGCAGGGCGGGTGAGCAGTTCTTC	CASSLAGRAGEQFF
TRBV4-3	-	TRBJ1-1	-	TGCGCCAGCAGCCAATACCTAACAGGAGCCAACACTGAAGCTTTCTTT	CASSQYLTGANTEAFF
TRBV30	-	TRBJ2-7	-	TGTGCCTGGAGTGTCAGGGTTACCTACGAGCAGTACTTC	CAWSVRVTYEQYF
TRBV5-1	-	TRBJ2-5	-	TGCGCCAGCAGCCCATTAGCCGGGAGCGAGGAGACCCAGTACTTC	CASSPLAGSEETQYF
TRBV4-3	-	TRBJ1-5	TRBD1	TGCGCCAGCAGCCAAGGGAGGACAGGGCAGCAGCCCCAGCATTTT	CASSQGRTGQQPQHF
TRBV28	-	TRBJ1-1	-	TGTGCCAGCAGTTTTATCGGGGGACGGACTGAAGCTTTCTTT	CASSFIGGRTEAFF
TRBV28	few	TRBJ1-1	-	TGTGCCAGCAGTTTGGAGTTTCCTGAAGCTTTCTTT	CASSLEFPEAFF
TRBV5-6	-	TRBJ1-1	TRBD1	TGTGCCAGCAGCTTACTACCCGGGACAGGGGAGGGGAACACTGAAGCTTTCTTT	CASSLLPGTGEGNTEAFF
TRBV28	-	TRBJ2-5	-	TGTGCCAGCAGTGCGAGCCTCAGGGAGTCTAAGTACTTC	CASSASLRESKYF
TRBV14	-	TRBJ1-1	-	TGTGCCAGCAGCTTGACCCTGAACACTGAAGCTTTCTTT	CASSLTLNTEAFF
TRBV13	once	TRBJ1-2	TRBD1	TGTGCCAGCAGCTCGACAGGGGGCGCCGCCTATGGCTACACCTTC	CASSSTGGAAYGYTF
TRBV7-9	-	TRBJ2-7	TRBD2	TGTGCCAGCAGCTTAAAAATTAGCGGGGGCTACGAGCAGTACTTC	CASSLKISGGYEQYF
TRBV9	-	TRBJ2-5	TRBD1	TGTGCCAGCAGCGTTCACCGGGACAGGGGGCTTGAGGAGACCCAGTACTTC	CASSVHRDRGLEETQYF
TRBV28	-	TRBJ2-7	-	TGTGCCAGCAGTTTATTGAGGGGCGGCGAGCAGTACTTC	CASSLLRGGEQYF
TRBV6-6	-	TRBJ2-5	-	TGTGCCAGCAGTCTGAGGGAGACCCAGTACTTC	CASSLRETQYF
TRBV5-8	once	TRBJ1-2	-	TGTGCCAGCAGCTTGGGGTGGTCCGGGGACTATGGCTACACCTTC	CASSLGWSGDYGYTF
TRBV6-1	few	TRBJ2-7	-	TGTGCCAGCAAACTCGGGACACTCTACGAGCAGTACTTC	CASKLGTLYEQYF
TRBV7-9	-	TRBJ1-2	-	TGTGCCAGCAGCTTAGGGTACAGGGTTAACTATGGCTACACCTTC	CASSLGYRVNYGYTF
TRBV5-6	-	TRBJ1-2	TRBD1	TGTGCCAGCAGCCCGACAGGGGGCTATGGCTACACCTTC	CASSPTGGYGYTF
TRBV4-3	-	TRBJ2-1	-	TGCGCCAGCAGCCAAGATCCCAGTAATGAGCAGTTCTTC	CASSQDPSNEQFF
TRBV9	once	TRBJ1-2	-	TGTGCCAGCAGCGACCGGGACCGAAACTATGGCTACACCTTC	CASSDRDRNYGYTF